These T cell receptor beta chains were read from a single sample in a study of blood T cell repertoires in COVID-19. The table came from immunoSEQ multiplex PCR; TCRdb's copy has only in-frame clones and leaves some out. There are approximately 77,000 clones in the sample; 70% to 90% occur only once, and roughly 9.6% lies in the top ten. The sample taken for sequencing was peripheral blood. These receptor sequences come from a man aged 45 to 65 with COVID-19, enrolled during active disease. CDR3s include the opening cysteine and the closing phenylalanine or tryptophan. The D gene is left open where the match is weak. Expanded clones are given a class, and other clones once, few, many or no size at all.

J	length	D	size	V	CDR3	DNA
TRBJ2-1	20	TRBD1	.	TRBV4-2	CASSQDPDRGTTTSYNEQFF	TGTGCCAGCAGCCAAGATCCGGACAGGGGTACAACAACCTCCTACAATGAGCAGTTCTTC
TRBJ2-1	16	TRBD2	.	TRBV5-1	CASSLALAGGPGEQFF	TGCGCCAGCAGCTTGGCACTAGCGGGAGGGCCTGGTGAGCAGTTCTTC
TRBJ1-3	13	.	.	TRBV29-1	CSVGSSSGNTIYF	TGCAGCGTTGGAAGTAGCTCTGGAAACACCATATATTTT
TRBJ2-1	15	TRBD1	once	TRBV28	CASQGTGSSYNEQFF	TGTGCCAGCCAGGGGACAGGGAGCTCCTACAATGAGCAGTTCTTC
TRBJ2-3	15	TRBD2	.	TRBV9	CASSPGLAGIDTQYF	TGTGCCAGCAGTCCGGGACTAGCGGGGATCGATACGCAGTATTTT
TRBJ2-7	13	TRBD1	.	TRBV30	CAWSVGKQGIWSF	TGTGCCTGGAGTGTAGGGAAACAGGGGATATGGAGCTTC
TRBJ1-2	14	.	.	TRBV11-1	CASSSTGNGYGYTF	TGTGCCAGCAGCTCAACAGGGAATGGCTATGGCTACACCTTC
TRBJ1-1	15	.	once	TRBV6-1	CASSEVVRLNTEAFF	TGTGCCAGCAGTGAAGTTGTCAGATTGAACACTGAAGCTTTCTTT
TRBJ2-1	15	TRBD2	once	TRBV2	CASSRSGRGNNEQFF	TGTGCCAGCAGCCGCAGCGGGAGGGGCAACAATGAGCAGTTCTTC
TRBJ1-5	16	TRBD1	.	TRBV19	CASSTDRGVGDQPQHF	TGTGCCAGTAGTACAGACAGGGGGGTTGGGGATCAGCCCCAGCATTTT
TRBJ1-6	12	TRBD1	.	TRBV9	CASSAGGSPLHF	TGTGCCAGCAGCGCAGGGGGTTCACCCCTCCACTTT
TRBJ2-5	13	.	.	TRBV9	CASSGEGPETQYF	TGTGCCAGCAGTGGCGAGGGCCCTGAAACCCAGTACTTC
TRBJ1-5	14	.	.	TRBV28	CASSWGGVWQPQHF	TGTGCCAGCAGTTGGGGGGGGGTTTGGCAGCCCCAGCATTTT
TRBJ1-2	14	.	few	TRBV19	CASRRGEANYGYTF	TGTGCCAGTCGTAGGGGGGAGGCGAACTATGGCTACACCTTC
TRBJ2-1	14	.	once	TRBV27	CASRSPSLGYEQFF	TGTGCCAGCAGATCCCCGAGCCTAGGTTATGAGCAGTTCTTC
TRBJ1-2	15	.	once	TRBV28	CASSLFSGAQGGYTF	TGTGCCAGCAGTTTATTTAGCGGGGCGCAAGGCGGCTACACCTTC
TRBJ2-1	14	TRBD2	.	TRBV6-5	CASSWTSGSHEQFF	TGTGCCAGCAGTTGGACTAGCGGGAGTCATGAGCAGTTCTTC
TRBJ2-7	15	TRBD2	once	TRBV27	CASSSPIAGVYEQYF	TGTGCCAGCAGTTCCCCTATAGCGGGAGTTTACGAGCAGTACTTC
TRBJ2-5	15	.	.	TRBV6-2/TRBV6-3	CASSYGAGDSETQYF	TGTGCCAGCAGTTACGGGGCAGGGGATTCGGAGACCCAGTACTTC
TRBJ1-5	17	.	.	TRBV28	CASHTVAGRWSNQPQHF	TGTGCCAGCCACACGGTAGCAGGGAGGTGGAGCAATCAGCCCCAGCATTTT
TRBJ1-1	16	.	.	TRBV3-1/TRBV3-2	CASSQVSGGGNTEAFF	TGTGCCAGCAGCCAAGTATCGGGCGGGGGGAACACTGAAGCTTTCTTT
TRBJ2-3	14	.	.	TRBV28	CASSLRVDVDTQYF	TGTGCCAGCAGTTTGAGGGTCGATGTGGATACGCAGTATTTT